The clone carrying this TCR beta chain turned up a few times. This specimen belongs to a study of cytotoxic CD8 clonotypes in ibrutinib-treated CLL. Sequencing used immunoSEQ multiplex PCR; TCRdb keeps in-frame clones, though not all of them. The sample holds 150,000 or so clones, over 75% seen once. Trimming took 0 bases from V and 1 from J, leaving 11 bases between them. CDR1 and CDR2 from the germline V gene are LGHNA and YNFKEQ. The CDR3 extends over 16 amino acids. Sequenced material: PBMCs, taken after 24 months of ibrutinib treatment. The sequence was collected from a human donor with chronic lymphocytic leukemia. This rearrangement joins TRBV4-2 to TRBJ2-3; D gene unclear. Here the CDR3 reads CASSQDGATGTDTQYF. The CDR3 DNA reads as TGTGCCAGCAGCCAAGACGGCGCGACCGGCACAGATACGCAGTATTTT.